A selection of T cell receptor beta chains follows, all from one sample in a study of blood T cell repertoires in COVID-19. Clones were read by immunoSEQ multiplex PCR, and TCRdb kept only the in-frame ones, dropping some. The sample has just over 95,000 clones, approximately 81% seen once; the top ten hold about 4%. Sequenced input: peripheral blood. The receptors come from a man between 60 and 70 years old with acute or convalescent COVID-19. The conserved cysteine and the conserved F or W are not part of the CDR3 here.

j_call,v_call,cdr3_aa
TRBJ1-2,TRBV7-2,ASSFGQGDYGYT
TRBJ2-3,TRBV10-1,ASKVSGGDTQY
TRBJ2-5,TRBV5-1,ASSLRETQY
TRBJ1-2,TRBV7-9,ASSPGHRDSGGYT
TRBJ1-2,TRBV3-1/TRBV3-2,ASSARGTANYGYT
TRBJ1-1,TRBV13,ASSLGTGGPNTEAF
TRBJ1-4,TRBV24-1,ATSDSRRGEKLF
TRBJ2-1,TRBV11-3,ASSLALRSEQF
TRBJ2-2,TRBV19,ASSIGTGGTGELF
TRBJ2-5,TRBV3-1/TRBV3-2,ASSQDRGKETQY
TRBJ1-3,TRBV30,AWRDRVRGNTIY
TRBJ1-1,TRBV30,AWTRRGTEAF
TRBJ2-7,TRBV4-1,ASSQGTGGGYEQY
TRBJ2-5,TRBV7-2,ASSSGTSGRKETQY
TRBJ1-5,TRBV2,ASSEHLPYSNQPQH
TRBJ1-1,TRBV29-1,SVFDRAYTEAF
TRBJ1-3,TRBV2,ASRGPGQTSSGNTIY
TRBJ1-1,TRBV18,ASSPSEPEAF
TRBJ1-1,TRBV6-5,ASTGRGLSEAF
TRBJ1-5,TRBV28,ASSSGQGSNQPQH
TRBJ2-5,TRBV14,ASSLEALVKSHQETQY
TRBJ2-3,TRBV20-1,GGTSRDTQY
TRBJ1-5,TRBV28,ASRNFGDQPQH
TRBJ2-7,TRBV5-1,ASRLGGSEQY
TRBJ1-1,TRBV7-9,ASSSRGGRNTEAF
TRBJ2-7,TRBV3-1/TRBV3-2,ASSQWATSGGYEQY
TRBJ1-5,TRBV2,ASSLGGGVQPQH
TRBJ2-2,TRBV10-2,ASSVGGFGELF
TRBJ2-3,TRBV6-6,ASKGLAGLSTDTQY
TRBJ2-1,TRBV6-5,ASNLPGANEQF
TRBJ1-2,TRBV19,ASSKGGDLGFGYT
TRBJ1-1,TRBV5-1,ASSFDRGGTEAF
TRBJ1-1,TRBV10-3,AISQRGPDTEAF
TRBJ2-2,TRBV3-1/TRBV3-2,ASTIDRIGTGELF
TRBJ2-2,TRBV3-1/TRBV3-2,ASTFTGELF
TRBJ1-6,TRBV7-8,ASSFKTGGGVPLH
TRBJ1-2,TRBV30,AWSSGGGLHT
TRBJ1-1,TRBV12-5,ASVGQGSTEAF
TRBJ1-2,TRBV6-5,ASARNGGYT
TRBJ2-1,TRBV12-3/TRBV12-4,ASRAGDREQF
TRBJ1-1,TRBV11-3,ASSLHRENTEAF
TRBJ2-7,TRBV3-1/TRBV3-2,ASSQGGHSSYEQY
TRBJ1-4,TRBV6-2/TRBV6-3,ASSGLPTNEKLF
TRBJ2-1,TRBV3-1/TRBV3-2,ASSPAAGVSSYNEQF
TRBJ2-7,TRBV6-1,ASTNSLYEQY
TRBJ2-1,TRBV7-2,ASTLLRSSYNEQF
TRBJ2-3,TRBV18,ASSRQGATDTQY
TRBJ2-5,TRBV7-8,ASSLASGQREETQY
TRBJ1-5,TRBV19,ASSSQGAGYNQPQH
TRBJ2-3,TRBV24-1,ATGDRVTDTQY
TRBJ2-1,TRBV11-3,ASSFTPNNEQF
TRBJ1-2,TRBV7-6,ASSPLTGTVGYGYT
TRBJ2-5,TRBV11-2,ASTPGQEQETQY
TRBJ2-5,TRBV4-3,ASSQGALAGGETQY
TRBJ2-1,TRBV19,ASRGDFYNEQF
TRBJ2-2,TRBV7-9,ASSPPGQGASGELF
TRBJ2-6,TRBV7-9,ASSEGVPGANVLT
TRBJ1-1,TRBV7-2,ASSSRQGSSSEAF
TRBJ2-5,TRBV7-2,ASSLAATRETQY
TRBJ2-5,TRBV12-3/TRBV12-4,ASKRSNQETQY